The source of this TCR beta chain is a study of PD-1 blockade in classical Hodgkin lymphoma. Data came from immunoSEQ multiplex PCR; TCRdb stores just in-frame clones and leaves some out. Among 43,000 or so clones listed, more than 70% were seen once. All patients relapsed after autologous stem cell transplantation, and brentuximab vedotin exposure varied. Germline CDR1 SGHAT, CDR2 FQDESV (reference sequence). This CDR3 has 15 amino acids. J was trimmed by 6 bases and V by 5 bases; bases with no gene match: 8. This clonotype was obtained from a human donor with classical Hodgkin lymphoma. The chain carries TRBV11-1 and TRBJ2-7; 12 bases match TRBD1. Source: peripheral blood mononuclear cells (PBMCs), taken at baseline. The CDR3 sequence is CASSRDRGRLSEQYF. The DNA for the CDR3 is TGTGCCAGCAGCCGGGACAGGGGGCGTCTGAGCGAGCAGTACTTC.